The following is a T cell receptor (beta chain) sequence with its context. The antigen is unknown. TCRB transcripts that were expressed got sequenced, as all of the isolated RNA had been reverse transcribed. An average approximately 3.3 million reads came from naive, central memory and regulatory T cell samples. Using immunoSEQ multiplex PCR, the repertoire was profiled, and TCRdb retains in-frame clones only, with some absent. The data show some 220,000 clones, with under 13% seen just once and approximately 1.4% held by the top ten. Sorting based on CD45RO/CCR7/CD25/CD127/CD95/CD27 separated CD4+ naive, central memory, regulatory and stem cell-like memory cells. Per the germline V gene, CDR1 is MNHEY and CDR2 is SVGAGI. The trim removed 6 bases at V and 10 bases at J, leaving 8 bases unmatched. This CDR3 has 13 residues. This sample is drawn from a study of beta chain features in type 1 diabetes. General study findings and limits: Patients with Type 1 diabetes showed moderately but significantly shorter TCRB CDR3s in all four CD4+ subsets.

The sequencing sample was made of central memory CD4+ T cells from blood. This TCR came from a man aged 18 to 35 in good health. The chain links TRBV6-5 to TRBJ2-1; 8 bases line up with TRBD1. The CDR3 region is CASRKTGTGEQFF. DNA for the CDR3: TGTGCCAGCAGGAAGACAGGGACAGGCGAGCAGTTCTTC.